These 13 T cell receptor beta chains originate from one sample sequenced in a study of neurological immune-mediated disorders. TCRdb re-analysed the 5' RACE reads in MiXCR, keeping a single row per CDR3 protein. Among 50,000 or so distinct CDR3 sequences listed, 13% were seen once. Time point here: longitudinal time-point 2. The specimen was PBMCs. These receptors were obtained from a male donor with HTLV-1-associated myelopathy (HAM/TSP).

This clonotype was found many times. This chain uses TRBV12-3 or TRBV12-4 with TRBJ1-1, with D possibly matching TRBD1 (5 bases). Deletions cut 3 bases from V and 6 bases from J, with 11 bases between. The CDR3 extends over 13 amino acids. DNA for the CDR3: TGTGCCAGCAGTTTCGCCAGGGTGGCTGAAGCTTTCTTT. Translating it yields CASSFARVAEAFF.

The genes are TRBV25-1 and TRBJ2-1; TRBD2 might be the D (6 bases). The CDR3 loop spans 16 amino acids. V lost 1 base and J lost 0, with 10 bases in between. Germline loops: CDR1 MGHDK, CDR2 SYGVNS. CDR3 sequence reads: CASSESPTSSYNEQFF. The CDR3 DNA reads TGTGCCAGCAGTGAATCGCCGACTAGCTCCTACAATGAGCAGTTCTTC.

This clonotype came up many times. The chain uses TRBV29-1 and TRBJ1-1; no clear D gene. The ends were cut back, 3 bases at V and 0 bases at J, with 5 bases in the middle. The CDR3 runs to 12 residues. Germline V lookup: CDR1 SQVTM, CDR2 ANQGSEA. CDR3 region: CSVDSLNTEAFF. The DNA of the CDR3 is TGCAGCGTTGACAGCCTGAACACTGAAGCTTTCTTT.

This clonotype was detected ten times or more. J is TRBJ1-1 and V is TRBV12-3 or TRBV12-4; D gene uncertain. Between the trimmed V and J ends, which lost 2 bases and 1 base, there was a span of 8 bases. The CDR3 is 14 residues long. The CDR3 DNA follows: TGTGCCAGCAGTTTAAGGGCCGGGAACACTGAAGCTTTCTTT. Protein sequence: CASSLRAGNTEAFF.

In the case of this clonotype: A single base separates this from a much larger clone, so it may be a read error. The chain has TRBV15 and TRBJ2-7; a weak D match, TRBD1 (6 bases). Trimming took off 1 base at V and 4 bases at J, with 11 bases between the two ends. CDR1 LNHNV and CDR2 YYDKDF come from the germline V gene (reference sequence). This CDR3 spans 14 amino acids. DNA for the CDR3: TGTGCCACCAGCAGAGTGGACAGCAGATACGAGCAGTACTTC. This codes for CATSRVDSRYEQYF.

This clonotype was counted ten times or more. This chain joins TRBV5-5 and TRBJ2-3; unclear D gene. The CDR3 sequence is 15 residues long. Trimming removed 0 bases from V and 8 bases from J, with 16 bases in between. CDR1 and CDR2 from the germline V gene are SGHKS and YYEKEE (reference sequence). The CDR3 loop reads CASSLVSSGLVTQYF. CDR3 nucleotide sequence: TGTGCCAGCAGCTTGGTGTCTAGTGGGCTAGTTACGCAGTATTTT.

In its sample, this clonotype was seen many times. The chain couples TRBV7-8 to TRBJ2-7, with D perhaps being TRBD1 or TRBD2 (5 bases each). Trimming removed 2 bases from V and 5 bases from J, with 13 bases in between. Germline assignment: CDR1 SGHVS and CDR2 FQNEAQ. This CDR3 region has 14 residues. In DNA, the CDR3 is TGTGCCAGCAGCTTAAGAGGGGCCATCCACGAGCAGTACTTC. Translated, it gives CASSLRGAIHEQYF.

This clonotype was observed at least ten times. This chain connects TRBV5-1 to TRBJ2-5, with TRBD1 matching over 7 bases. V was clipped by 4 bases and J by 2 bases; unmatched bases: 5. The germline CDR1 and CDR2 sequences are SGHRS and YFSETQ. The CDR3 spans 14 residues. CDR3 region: CASSQGDRQETQYF. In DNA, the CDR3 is TGCGCCAGCAGCCAGGGGGACAGACAAGAGACCCAGTACTTC.

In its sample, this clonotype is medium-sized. CDR3 nucleotide sequence: TGCAGCGTTGGGGGCCGATCTGGGGCCAACGTCCTGACTTTC. It yields the protein CSVGGRSGANVLTF. The V call is TRBV29-1, the J call TRBJ2-6; tentative D call: TRBD1 (5 bases). V lost 4 bases to trimming and J lost 1 base, with 8 bases between them. From germline, CDR1 is SQVTM and CDR2 ANQGSEA. The CDR3 has 14 amino acids.

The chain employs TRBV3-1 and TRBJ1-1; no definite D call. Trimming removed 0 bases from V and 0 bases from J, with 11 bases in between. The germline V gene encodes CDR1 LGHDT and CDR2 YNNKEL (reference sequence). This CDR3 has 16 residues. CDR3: CASSQEVGTMNTEAFF. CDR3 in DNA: TGTGCCAGCAGCCAAGAAGTAGGTACGATGAACACTGAAGCTTTCTTT.

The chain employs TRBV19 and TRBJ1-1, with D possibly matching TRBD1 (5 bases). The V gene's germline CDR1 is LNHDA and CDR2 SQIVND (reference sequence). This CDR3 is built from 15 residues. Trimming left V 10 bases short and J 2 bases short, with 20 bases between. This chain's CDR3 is CATTRDLLGNTEAFF. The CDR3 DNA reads TGTGCCACTACCAGGGACCTTCTGGGTAACACTGAAGCTTTCTTT.

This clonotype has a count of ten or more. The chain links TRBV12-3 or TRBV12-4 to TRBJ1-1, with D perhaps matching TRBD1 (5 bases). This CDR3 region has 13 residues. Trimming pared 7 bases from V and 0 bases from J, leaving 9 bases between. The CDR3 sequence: CASTRQLNTEAFF. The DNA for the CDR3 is TGTGCCAGCACACGACAGTTGAACACTGAAGCTTTCTTT.

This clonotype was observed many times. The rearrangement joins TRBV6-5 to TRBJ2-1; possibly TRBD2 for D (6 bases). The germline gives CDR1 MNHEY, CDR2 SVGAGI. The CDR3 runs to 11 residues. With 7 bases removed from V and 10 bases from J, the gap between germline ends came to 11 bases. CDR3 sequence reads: CASTGVVEQFF. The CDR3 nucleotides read TGTGCCAGCACGGGGGTGGTGGAGCAGTTCTTC.